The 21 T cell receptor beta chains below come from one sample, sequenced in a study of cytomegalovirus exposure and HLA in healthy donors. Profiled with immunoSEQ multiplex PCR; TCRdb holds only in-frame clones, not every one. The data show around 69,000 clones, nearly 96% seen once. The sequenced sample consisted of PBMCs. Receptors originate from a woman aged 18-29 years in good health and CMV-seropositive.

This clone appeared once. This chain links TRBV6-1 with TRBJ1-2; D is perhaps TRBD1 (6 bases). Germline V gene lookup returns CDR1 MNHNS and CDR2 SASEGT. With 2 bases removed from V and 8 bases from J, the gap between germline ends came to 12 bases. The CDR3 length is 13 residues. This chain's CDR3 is CASSESGGRGYTF. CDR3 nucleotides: TGTGCCAGCAGTGAATCGGGGGGCAGGGGCTACACCTTC.

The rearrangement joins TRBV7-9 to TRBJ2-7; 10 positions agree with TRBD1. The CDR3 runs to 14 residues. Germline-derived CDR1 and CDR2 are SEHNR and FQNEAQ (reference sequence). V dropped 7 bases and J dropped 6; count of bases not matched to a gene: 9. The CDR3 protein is CASTTGTGVTEQYF. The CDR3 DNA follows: TGTGCCAGCACGACCGGGACAGGGGTGACCGAGCAGTACTTC.

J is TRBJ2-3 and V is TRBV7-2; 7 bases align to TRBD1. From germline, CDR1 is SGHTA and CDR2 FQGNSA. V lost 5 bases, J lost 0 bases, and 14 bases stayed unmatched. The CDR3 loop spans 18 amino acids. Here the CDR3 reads CASSPLSTGTASTDTQYF. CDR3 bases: TGTGCCAGCAGCCCCCTATCCACCGGGACAGCTAGCACAGATACGCAGTATTTT.

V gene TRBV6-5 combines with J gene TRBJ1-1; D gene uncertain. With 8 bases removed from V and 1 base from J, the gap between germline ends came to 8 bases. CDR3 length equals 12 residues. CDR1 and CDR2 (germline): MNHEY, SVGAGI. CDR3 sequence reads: CASFQENTEAFF. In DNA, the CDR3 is TGTGCCAGCTTCCAGGAGAACACTGAAGCTTTCTTT.

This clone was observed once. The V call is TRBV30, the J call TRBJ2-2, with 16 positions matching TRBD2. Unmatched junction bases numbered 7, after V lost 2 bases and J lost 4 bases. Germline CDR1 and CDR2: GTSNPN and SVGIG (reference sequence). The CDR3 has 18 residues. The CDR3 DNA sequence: TGTGCCTGGAGTCACGGGACTAGCGGGAGGGCCGTCACCGGGGAGCTGTTTTTT. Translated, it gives CAWSHGTSGRAVTGELFF.

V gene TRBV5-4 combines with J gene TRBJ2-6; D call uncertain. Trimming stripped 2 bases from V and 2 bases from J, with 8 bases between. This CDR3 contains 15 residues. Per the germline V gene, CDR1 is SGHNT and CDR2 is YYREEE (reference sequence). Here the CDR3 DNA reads TGTGCCAGCAGCTTTTTCACAGCTGGGGCCAACGTCCTGACTTTC. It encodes CASSFFTAGANVLTF.

The CDR3: CASSPKEEGDREWEAQHF. The DNA of the CDR3 is TGTGCCAGCAGTCCCAAAGAAGAAGGTGACAGGGAGTGGGAAGCCCAGCATTTT. The gene calls are TRBV14 and TRBJ1-5, with 7 bases identical to TRBD1. This CDR3 has 18 residues. Germline V gene lookup returns CDR1 SGHDN and CDR2 FVKESK. J gave up 11 bases and V 6 bases, and 25 bases lay outside the gene matches. Full variable domain (rest looked up from reference TRBV14 and TRBJ1-5): EAGVTQFPSHSVIEKGQTVTLRCDPISGHDNLYWYRRVMGKEIKFLLHFVKESKQDESGMPNNRFLAERTGGTYSTLKVQPAELEDSGVYFCASSPKEEGDREWEAQHFGDGTRLSIL.

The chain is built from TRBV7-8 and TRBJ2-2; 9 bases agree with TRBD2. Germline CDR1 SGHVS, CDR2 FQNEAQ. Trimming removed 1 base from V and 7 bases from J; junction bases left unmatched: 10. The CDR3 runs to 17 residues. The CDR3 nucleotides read TGTGCCAGCAGCTTAGATTTGAGCGGGAGGACCGTCGGGGAGCTGTTTTTT. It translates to CASSLDLSGRTVGELFF. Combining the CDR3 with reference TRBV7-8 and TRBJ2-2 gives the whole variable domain GAGVSQSPRYKVAKRGQDVALRCDPISGHVSLFWYQQALGQGPEFLTYFQNEAQLDKSGLPSDRFFAERPEGSVSTLKIQRTQQEDSAVYLCASSLDLSGRTVGELFFGEGSRLTVL.

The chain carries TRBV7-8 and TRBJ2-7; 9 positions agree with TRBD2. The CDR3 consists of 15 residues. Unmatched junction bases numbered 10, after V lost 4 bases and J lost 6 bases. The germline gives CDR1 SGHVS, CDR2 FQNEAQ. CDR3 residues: CASSYRGGGSGEQYF. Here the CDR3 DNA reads TGTGCCAGCAGCTACCGCGGGGGGGGGTCCGGCGAGCAGTACTTC.

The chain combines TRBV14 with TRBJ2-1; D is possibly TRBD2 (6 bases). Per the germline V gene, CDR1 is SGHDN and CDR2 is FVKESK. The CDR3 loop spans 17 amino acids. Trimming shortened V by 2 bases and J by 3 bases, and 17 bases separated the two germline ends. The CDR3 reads CASSQRRGLGFYNEQFF. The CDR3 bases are TGTGCCAGCAGCCAAAGGAGGGGACTTGGGTTCTACAATGAGCAGTTCTTC.

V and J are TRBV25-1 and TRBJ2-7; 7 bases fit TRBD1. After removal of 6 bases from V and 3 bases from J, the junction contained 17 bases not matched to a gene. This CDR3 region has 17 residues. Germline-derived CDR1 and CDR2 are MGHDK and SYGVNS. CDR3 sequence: CASRPPQGSPGSYEQYF. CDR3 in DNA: TGTGCCAGCAGGCCCCCACAGGGGTCCCCGGGGAGCTACGAGCAGTACTTC.

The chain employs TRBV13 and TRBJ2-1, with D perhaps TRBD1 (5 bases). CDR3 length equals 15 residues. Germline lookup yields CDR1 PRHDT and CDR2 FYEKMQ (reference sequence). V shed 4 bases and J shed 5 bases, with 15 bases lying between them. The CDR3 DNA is TGTGCCAGCAGCTCACGAGGACACGCAGACAATGAGCAGTTCTTC. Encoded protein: CASSSRGHADNEQFF.

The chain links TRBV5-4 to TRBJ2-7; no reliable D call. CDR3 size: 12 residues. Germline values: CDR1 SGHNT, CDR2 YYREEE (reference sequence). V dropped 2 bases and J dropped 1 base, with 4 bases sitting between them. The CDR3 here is CASSFQSYEQYF. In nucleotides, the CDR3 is TGTGCCAGCAGCTTCCAGTCCTACGAGCAGTACTTC.

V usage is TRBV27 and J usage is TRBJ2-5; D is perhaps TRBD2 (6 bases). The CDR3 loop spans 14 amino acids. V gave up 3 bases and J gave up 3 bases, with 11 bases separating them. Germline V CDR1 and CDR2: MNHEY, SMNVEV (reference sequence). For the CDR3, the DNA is TGTGCCAGCAGTTTCCGGGACTCCAAAGAGACCCAGTACTTC. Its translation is CASSFRDSKETQYF.

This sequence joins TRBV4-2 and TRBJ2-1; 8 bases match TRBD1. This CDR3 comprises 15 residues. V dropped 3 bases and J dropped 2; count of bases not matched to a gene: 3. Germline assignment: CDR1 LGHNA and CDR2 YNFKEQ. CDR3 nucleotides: TGTGCCAGCAGCCACCCAGGGGGCCCCTACAATGAGCAGTTCTTC. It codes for CASSHPGGPYNEQFF.

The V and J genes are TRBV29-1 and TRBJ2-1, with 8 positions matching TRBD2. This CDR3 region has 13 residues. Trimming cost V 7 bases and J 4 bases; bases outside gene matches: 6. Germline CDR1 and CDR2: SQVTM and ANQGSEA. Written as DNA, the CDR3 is TGCAGCGCCCCAAGCGGGGGTTACAATGAGCAGTTCTTC. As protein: CSAPSGGYNEQFF.

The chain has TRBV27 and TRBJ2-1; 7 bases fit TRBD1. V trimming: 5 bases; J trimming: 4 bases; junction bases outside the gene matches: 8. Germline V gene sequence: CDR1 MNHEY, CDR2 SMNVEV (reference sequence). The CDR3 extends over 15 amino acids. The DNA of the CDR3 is TGTGCCAGCAGTAGGAACAGGGGATATTACAATGAGCAGTTCTTC. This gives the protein CASSRNRGYYNEQFF.

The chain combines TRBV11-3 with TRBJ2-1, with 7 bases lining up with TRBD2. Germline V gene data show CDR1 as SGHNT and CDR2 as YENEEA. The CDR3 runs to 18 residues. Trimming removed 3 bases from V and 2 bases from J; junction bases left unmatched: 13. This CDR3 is CASSFGSSGLRTYNEQFF. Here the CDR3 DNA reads TGTGCCAGCAGCTTCGGTAGTAGCGGGCTACGTACCTACAATGAGCAGTTCTTC.

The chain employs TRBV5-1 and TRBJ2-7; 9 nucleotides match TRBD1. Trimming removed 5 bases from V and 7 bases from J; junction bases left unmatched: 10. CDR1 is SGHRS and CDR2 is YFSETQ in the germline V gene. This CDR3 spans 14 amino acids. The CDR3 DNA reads TGCGCCAGCAGTAGAGAACAGGGGGCGTGGGAGCAGTACTTC. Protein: CASSREQGAWEQYF.

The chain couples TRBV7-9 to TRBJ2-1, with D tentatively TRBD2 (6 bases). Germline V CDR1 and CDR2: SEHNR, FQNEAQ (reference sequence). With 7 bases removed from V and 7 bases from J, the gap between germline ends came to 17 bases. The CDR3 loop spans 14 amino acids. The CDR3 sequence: CASTHTVEGNEQFF. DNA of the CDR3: TGTGCCAGCACTCACACGGTGGAGGGGAATGAGCAGTTCTTC. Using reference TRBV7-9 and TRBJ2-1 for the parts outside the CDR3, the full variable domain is DTGVSQNPRHKITKRGQNVTFRCDPISEHNRLYWYRQTLGQGPEFLTYFQNEAQLEKSRLLSDRFSAERPKGSFSTLEIQRTEQGDSAMYLCASTHTVEGNEQFFGPGTRLTVL.

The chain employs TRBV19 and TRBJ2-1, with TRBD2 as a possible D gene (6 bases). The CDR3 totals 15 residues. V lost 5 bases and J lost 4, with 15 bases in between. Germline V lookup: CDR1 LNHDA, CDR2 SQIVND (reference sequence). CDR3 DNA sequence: TGTGCCAGTAGTGGCTGGGCGGGGATATACAATGAGCAGTTCTTC. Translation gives CASSGWAGIYNEQFF.